The subject of this entry is one T cell receptor (beta chain). The antigen is not known. This record comes from a study of PD-L1 blockade in urothelial cancer. Study context: At some point between 2013 and 2014 therapy began: atezolizumab 1,200 mg intravenously every 3 weeks. The study recovered a median of 141,255 T cells per blood sample.

Sequenced by immunoSEQ multiplex PCR; TCRdb stores in-frame clones only, minus some. The table records 45,000 to 50,000 clones, 75% to 85% of them present only once. Time point indicated: pretreatment peripheral blood. Regarding the study as a whole: Prediction of better survival came from below-median pretreatment blood TCR clonality.

Per the germline V gene, CDR1 is SNHLY and CDR2 is FYNNEI. This CDR3 comprises 16 residues. Trimming left V 6 bases short and J 5 bases short, with 22 bases between. The V gene is TRBV2, the J gene TRBJ1-1; D is possibly TRBD1 (6 bases). The TCR comes from a man in his fifties with urothelial cancer. The sample here was PBMCs, taken around atezolizumab (anti-PD-L1) treatment. CDR3 residues: CASSHAAGARETEAFF. CDR3 DNA: TGTGCCAGCAGCCATGCGGCAGGGGCGCGTGAAACTGAAGCTTTCTTT. Supplemented by reference TRBV2 and TRBJ1-1, the full variable domain reads EPEVTQTPSHQVTQMGQEVILRCVPISNHLYFYWYRQILGQKVEFLVSFYNNEISEKSEIFDDQFSVERPDGSNFTLKIRSTKLEDSAMYFCASSHAAGARETEAFFGQGTRLTVV.